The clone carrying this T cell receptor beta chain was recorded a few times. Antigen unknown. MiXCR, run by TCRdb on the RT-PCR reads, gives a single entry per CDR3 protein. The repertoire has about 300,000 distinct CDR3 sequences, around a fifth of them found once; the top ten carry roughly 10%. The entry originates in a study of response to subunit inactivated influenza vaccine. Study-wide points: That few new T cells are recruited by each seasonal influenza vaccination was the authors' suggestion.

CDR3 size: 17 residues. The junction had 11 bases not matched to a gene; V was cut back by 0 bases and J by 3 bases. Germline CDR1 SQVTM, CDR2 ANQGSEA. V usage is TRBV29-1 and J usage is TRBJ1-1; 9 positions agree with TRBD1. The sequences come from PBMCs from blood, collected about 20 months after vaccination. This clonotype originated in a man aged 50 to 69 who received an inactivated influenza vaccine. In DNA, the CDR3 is TGCAGCGTTGAAGACCTTTCGAACAGGGGGCATTACACTGAAGCTTTCTTT. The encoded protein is CSVEDLSNRGHYTEAFF.